Below are 3 T cell receptor beta chains sequenced from a single sample in a study of cytomegalovirus exposure and HLA in healthy donors. Use of 60 Vbeta and 13 Jbeta primers characterized the PCR. The data were produced by immunoSEQ multiplex PCR, yet TCRdb's version contains in-frame clones alone and is incomplete. The repertoire holds some 120,000 clones, with 60% to 75% as singletons. Material for sequencing was PBMCs. These receptors were obtained from a woman in her forties or fifties in good health and CMV-seropositive.

This clone has a single count. This chain links TRBV2 with TRBJ2-3; no firm D call. The ends were cut back, 5 bases at V and 2 bases at J, with 5 bases in the middle. This CDR3 spans 12 amino acids. Germline loops: CDR1 SNHLY, CDR2 FYNNEI. CDR3 loop: CASSLDTDTQYF. The CDR3 DNA reads TGTGCCAGCAGTTTAGACACAGATACGCAGTATTTT.

The chain has TRBV27 and TRBJ1-5; D is unclear. This CDR3 spans 14 amino acids. Trimming took 5 bases from V and 4 from J, leaving 12 bases between them. CDR1 and CDR2 from the germline V gene are MNHEY and SMNVEV (reference sequence). As DNA, the CDR3 is TGTGCCAGCAGTCCCTCCGTCGGGAATCAGCCCCAGCATTTT. It translates to CASSPSVGNQPQHF.

This sequence joins TRBV4-1 and TRBJ1-2; TRBD1 matches 7 bases. Germline loops: CDR1 MGHRA, CDR2 YSYEKL. V lost 1 base to trimming and J lost 4 bases; unmatched junction nucleotides: 9. The CDR3 runs to 16 residues. The CDR3 protein is CASSQADRAFAYGYTF. The CDR3 DNA reads as TGCGCCAGCAGCCAAGCCGACAGGGCATTCGCCTATGGCTACACCTTC.